The next 10 T cell receptor beta chains were all read from a single sample in a study of blood T cell repertoires in COVID-19. Sequencing used immunoSEQ multiplex PCR; TCRdb keeps in-frame clones, though not all of them. The sample lists about 170,000 clones, about 86% occurring once. The sequenced sample was peripheral blood. The receptors come from a man over 45 with active or convalescent COVID-19.

The genes are TRBV4-2 and TRBJ1-4; weak D call: TRBD1 (5 bases). With 1 base removed from V and 5 bases from J, the gap between germline ends came to 11 bases. The CDR3 runs 15 residues. Germline-derived CDR1 and CDR2 are LGHNA and YNFKEQ. CDR3: CASSQGSGANEKLFF. DNA for the CDR3: TGTGCCAGCAGCCAAGGGAGTGGGGCGAATGAAAAACTGTTTTTT.

The chain combines TRBV7-9 with TRBJ2-1; a weak D match, TRBD2 (5 bases). CDR1 is SEHNR and CDR2 is FQNEAQ in the germline V gene (reference sequence). The CDR3 is 15 amino acids. V was shortened by 5 bases and J by 8 bases, with 19 bases between the two germline ends. In DNA, the CDR3 is TGTGCCAGCAGCATCCAACGAGGGCCGCTCGATGAGCAGTTCTTC. This gives the protein CASSIQRGPLDEQFF.

CDR3 in amino acids: CASSYRAGGTDTQYF. The CDR3 DNA is TGTGCCAGCAGTTACAGGGCGGGGGGTACAGATACGCAGTATTTT. The rearrangement links TRBV6-2 or TRBV6-3 to TRBJ2-3; 8 bases map to TRBD2. Germline CDR1 is MNHEY and CDR2 is SVGEGT. The CDR3 loop spans 15 amino acids. The V gene end was trimmed by 2 bases and the J gene end by 3 bases; junction bases not matched to a gene: 4.

This chain uses TRBV4-2 with TRBJ2-1; 7 nucleotides align to TRBD1. CDR1 is LGHNA, CDR2 YNFKEQ, per germline. Trimming took 1 base from V and 5 from J; bases not matched to a gene: 5. The CDR3 runs to 15 residues. The CDR3 nucleotides are TGTGCCAGCAGCCAAGCAAGGGGGCCAAACAATGAGCAGTTCTTC. Residues: CASSQARGPNNEQFF.

V and J are TRBV3-1 (or the pseudogene TRBV3-2) and TRBJ2-3; tentative D call: TRBD2 (6 bases). V lost 1 base, J lost 2 bases, and 13 bases lay in between. Germline assignment: CDR1 LGHDT and CDR2 YNNKEL (reference sequence). The CDR3 consists of 16 residues. CDR3 DNA: TGTGCCAGCAGCCAAGGTGGCGGGACTGACACAGATACGCAGTATTTT. Amino acid sequence: CASSQGGGTDTDTQYF.

This clone was seen a handful of times. The chain employs TRBV27 and TRBJ1-2, with 9 bases matching TRBD1. The CDR3 has 13 amino acids. Per germline, CDR1 MNHEY and CDR2 SMNVEV (reference sequence). V lost 3 bases to trimming and J lost 8 bases; unmatched junction nucleotides: 4. The CDR3 nucleotides read TGTGCCAGCAGTTTTTGGACAGGGGTCGGCTACACCTTC. It specifies CASSFWTGVGYTF.

This chain connects TRBV5-4 to TRBJ2-7; D might be TRBD1 (6 bases). Germline V CDR1 and CDR2: SGHNT, YYREEE (reference sequence). The CDR3 has 13 amino acids. Trimming stripped 2 bases from V and 5 bases from J, with 11 bases between. CDR3 region: CASSFTGSHEQYF. In nucleotides, the CDR3 is TGTGCCAGCAGCTTCACAGGGTCTCACGAGCAGTACTTC.

The chain carries TRBV5-6 and TRBJ2-5, with D perhaps matching TRBD2 (5 bases). The CDR3 is 11 amino acids. The V gene lost 5 bases and the J gene lost 5 bases, with 7 bases spanning the gap. Germline lookup yields CDR1 SGHDT and CDR2 YYEEEE. CDR3 bases: TGTGCCAGCAGTCGGAGGGAGACCCAGTACTTC. Protein product: CASSRRETQYF.

This chain links TRBV2 with TRBJ2-7; a possible D gene is TRBD2 (6 bases). Germline V gene data show CDR1 as SNHLY and CDR2 as FYNNEI. The V end was cut by 7 bases, the J end by 5 bases, with 12 bases between. This CDR3 is built from 12 residues. CDR3 loop: CASTRRAHEQYF. In DNA, the CDR3 is TGTGCCAGCACTCGGAGGGCCCACGAGCAGTACTTC.

This chain links TRBV3-1 (or the pseudogene TRBV3-2) with TRBJ2-6; D is ambiguous. In germline, CDR1 is LGHDT, CDR2 YNNKEL (reference sequence). The CDR3 consists of 19 residues. V shed 0 bases and J shed 0 bases, with 15 bases lying between them. The CDR3 region has the DNA TGTGCCAGCAGCCAAGATCGGGTCAGTAAGAGCTCTGGGGCCAACGTCCTGACTTTC. This encodes CASSQDRVSKSSGANVLTF.